These T cell receptor beta chains were read from a single sample in a study of blood T cell repertoires in COVID-19. Using immunoSEQ multiplex PCR, the repertoire was profiled, and TCRdb retains in-frame clones only, with some absent. The table lists 400,000 or so clones, about 90% of them singletons. Sample: peripheral blood. The receptor set was obtained from a man younger than 35 with COVID-19, enrolled during active disease. Both conserved end residues are part of each CDR3. The D gene is left open where the match is weak. Clone size, where shown, is once, few, many, or a class for clones that have expanded.

size: few
length: 15
J: TRBJ2-7
D: TRBD1
V: TRBV5-8
CDR3: CASRGLRQGAHEQYF
DNA: TGTGCCAGCAGGGGTCTGAGACAGGGGGCCCACGAGCAGTACTTC

size: NA
length: 14
J: TRBJ2-1
D: TRBD2
V: TRBV7-9
CDR3: CASSARLAGDEQFF
DNA: TGTGCCAGCAGCGCCAGGCTAGCGGGTGATGAGCAGTTCTTC

size: few
length: 15
J: TRBJ2-1
D: TRBD2
V: TRBV2
CDR3: CASLFWGGRDNEQFF
DNA: TGTGCCAGCCTCTTTTGGGGGGGACGGGACAATGAGCAGTTCTTC

size: few
length: 14
J: TRBJ1-2
D: NA
V: TRBV4-1
CDR3: CASSRSDGLYGYTF
DNA: TGCGCCAGCAGCCGAAGTGACGGGTTATATGGCTACACCTTC

size: NA
length: 15
J: TRBJ2-3
D: TRBD1
V: TRBV18
CDR3: CASSPDRARADTQYF
DNA: TGTGCCAGCTCACCAGACAGGGCCAGGGCAGATACGCAGTATTTT

size: NA
length: 16
J: TRBJ1-2
D: TRBD1
V: TRBV25-1
CDR3: CASSGRGQGAGYGYTF
DNA: TGTGCCAGCAGTGGAAGGGGACAGGGGGCGGGCTATGGCTACACCTTC

size: NA
length: 15
J: TRBJ2-7
D: TRBD1
V: TRBV7-9
CDR3: CASSLAGTGAYEQYF
DNA: TGTGCCAGCAGCTTAGCAGGGACAGGGGCTTACGAGCAGTACTTC

size: NA
length: 17
J: TRBJ2-1
D: TRBD2
V: TRBV4-1
CDR3: CASSQDPLAGAWDEQFF
DNA: TGCGCCAGCAGCCAAGATCCCCTAGCGGGGGCTTGGGATGAGCAGTTCTTC

size: NA
length: 15
J: TRBJ1-4
D: TRBD1
V: TRBV7-9
CDR3: CASSLGTGGDEKLFF
DNA: TGTGCCAGCAGCTTAGGGACAGGGGGCGATGAAAAACTGTTTTTT

size: NA
length: 14
J: TRBJ1-2
D: TRBD1
V: TRBV2
CDR3: CASSYRGPGYGYTF
DNA: TGTGCCAGCAGCTACAGGGGGCCCGGCTATGGCTACACCTTC

size: once
length: 16
J: TRBJ1-6
D: NA
V: TRBV5-1
CDR3: CASSSSQGTDNSPLHF
DNA: TGCGCCAGCAGCTCCTCACAGGGTACGGATAATTCACCCCTCCACTTT

size: NA
length: 15
J: TRBJ1-1
D: TRBD1
V: TRBV4-1
CDR3: CASSQDGQGNTEAFF
DNA: TGCGCCAGCAGCCAAGATGGACAGGGGAACACTGAAGCTTTCTTT

size: NA
length: 15
J: TRBJ1-2
D: TRBD1
V: TRBV5-1
CDR3: CASSLWTGTTYGYTF
DNA: TGCGCCAGCAGCTTGTGGACAGGGACGACCTATGGCTACACCTTC

size: once
length: 17
J: TRBJ2-2
D: NA
V: TRBV18
CDR3: CASSSLTMTGRTGELFF
DNA: TGTGCCAGCTCATCCCTGACAATGACAGGCCGAACCGGGGAGCTGTTTTTT

size: NA
length: 15
J: TRBJ2-3
D: TRBD2
V: TRBV4-1
CDR3: CASSQAGGNTDTQYF
DNA: TGCGCCAGCAGCCAAGCCGGGGGGAACACAGATACGCAGTATTTT